A single sample is the source of the 6 T cell receptor beta chains below, sequenced in a study of response to subunit inactivated influenza vaccine. MiXCR, run by TCRdb on the RT-PCR reads, gives a single entry per CDR3 protein. Altogether around 570,000 distinct CDR3 sequences are present, approximately 7.7% being singletons, with the ten largest covering 10% to 15%. The material was PBMCs from blood, obtained 23 to 25 months after vaccination. These receptor sequences come from a man aged 50 to 75 who received an inactivated influenza vaccine.

The J gene is TRBJ2-7, the V gene TRBV12-3 or TRBV12-4, with D possibly being TRBD1 (6 bases). V lost 3 bases and J lost 2, with 11 bases in between. This CDR3 has 14 amino acids. The CDR3 DNA reads as TGTGCCAGCAGTTTTGGGGACATTACCTACGAGCAGTACTTC. Residues: CASSFGDITYEQYF.

As regards this clonotype: A single base separates this from a much larger clone, so it may be a read error. This chain links TRBV12-3 or TRBV12-4 with TRBJ2-5; 8 bases line up with TRBD2. V lost 7 bases and J lost 7; bases outside the gene matches: 11. This CDR3 comprises 14 residues. The CDR3 nucleotides read TGTGCCAGCACCCCGGGACTAGGGATTCGGACCCAGTACTTC. Protein product: CASTPGLGIRTQYF.

V is TRBV28 and J is TRBJ2-5; D uncertain. The CDR3 contains 16 residues. The V and J ends lost 6 bases and 1 base respectively, with 18 bases between them. CDR1 is MDHEN and CDR2 is SYDVKM in the germline V gene. The CDR3 sequence: CASSPGVSPFQETQYF. The CDR3 DNA is TGTGCCAGCAGCCCCGGAGTTTCTCCCTTCCAAGAGACCCAGTACTTC.

This chain connects TRBV29-1 to TRBJ2-2; no reliable D call. V lost 8 bases to trimming and J lost 6 bases, with 10 bases between them. The CDR3 spans 11 residues. CDR1 and CDR2 (germline): SQVTM, ANQGSEA. The CDR3 DNA sequence: TGCAGCATCTGGAAGGCCGGGGAGCTGTTTTTT. Residues: CSIWKAGELFF.

The chain is built from TRBV4-3 and TRBJ2-2; 10 nucleotides match TRBD1. Germline V CDR1 and CDR2: LGHNA, YSLEER. This CDR3 has 19 residues. The V segment lost 3 bases and the J segment 5 bases; nucleotides outside the gene matches: 15. The CDR3 DNA is TGCGCCAGCAGCCAGCCAGGACAGGGGGTCCTGCTTGGGACCGGGGAGCTGTTTTTT. As protein: CASSQPGQGVLLGTGELFF.

This clonotype has at least ten counts. Here the CDR3 DNA reads TGCGCCAGCAGCTTGGGACACCGGGACGGACTAATGAACACTGAAGCTTTCTTT. Translation: CASSLGHRDGLMNTEAFF. V usage is TRBV5-1 and J usage is TRBJ1-1; the D gene is possibly TRBD1 (5 bases). Germline V gene data show CDR1 as SGHRS and CDR2 as YFSETQ. The CDR3 runs 18 residues. Trimming shortened V by 0 bases and J by 0 bases, and 18 bases separated the two germline ends.